This TCR beta chain was identified during a study of CD8+ T cells in alopecia areata. Points from the study as a whole: Tofacitinib delivered significant drops in scalp clonality and in expanded CD8+ clones among the top 100.

Between the trimmed V and J ends, which lost 4 bases and 5 bases, there was a span of 14 bases. The CDR3 length is 14 residues. The germline gives CDR1 SEHNR, CDR2 FQNEAQ (reference sequence). Points on this clone: What it binds is unknown.

Extracted RNA was reverse transcribed into cDNA, the sequencing template. Sequenced by immunoSEQ multiplex PCR; TCRdb stores in-frame clones only, minus some. The table includes 90,000 to 150,000 clones, 50% to 75% detected once. Treatment reported: oral pan-JAK inhibitor, 5-10 mg twice daily. The V and J genes are TRBV7-9 and TRBJ1-2; D might be TRBD1 (6 bases). The sequence was obtained from a human donor with alopecia areata. The input for sequencing was CD8+ T cells sorted from blood, taken at week 4, from a patient treated with tofacitinib. Written as DNA, the CDR3 is TGTGCCAGCAGCTCAGGGGAACTCGGGTATGGCTACACCTTC. Translating it yields CASSSGELGYGYTF.